Following are 4 T cell receptor beta chains from one sample sequenced in a study of spatial heterogeneity in lung cancer. Study-wide findings and caveats: Counts of expanded alpha and beta TCRs within tumors tracked the tumor nonsynonymous mutation count.

These receptors' antigens are unknown. TCRdb reanalysed the 5' RACE reads using MiXCR and keeps one entry per CDR3 protein. The sample includes approximately 4,300 distinct CDR3 sequences, about 6.1% seen only once; the top ten take under 25%. Time point reported: sample taken at primary tumor resection. Sequencing used lung tumor tissue, obtained at surgery. All receptors come from a male donor with early-stage non-small cell lung cancer.

By share of the sample, this clonotype is medium-sized (0.01 to 0.1%). The gene calls are TRBV6-5 and TRBJ2-7; TRBD2 might be the D (5 bases). Germline V lookup: CDR1 MNHEY, CDR2 SVGAGI. V lost 10 bases and J 0 bases, leaving 13 bases between the germline ends. This CDR3 region has 13 residues. The CDR3 reads CATLSGSSYEQYF. As DNA, the CDR3 is TGTGCCACCCTAAGCGGTAGCTCCTACGAGCAGTACTTC.

In its sample, this clonotype was seen many times. The rearrangement uses TRBV7-2 and TRBJ1-4; D not resolved. The CDR3 totals 16 residues. V lost 5 bases to trimming and J lost 0 bases, with 13 bases between them. Per germline, CDR1 SGHTA and CDR2 FQGNSA. Here the CDR3 DNA reads TGTGCCAGCAGCCCAATAGCTCCAGCAACTAATGAAAAACTGTTTTTT. Protein: CASSPIAPATNEKLFF. Supplemented by reference TRBV7-2 and TRBJ1-4, the full variable domain reads GAGVSQSPSNKVTEKGKDVELRCDPISGHTALYWYRQSLGQGLEFLIYFQGNSAPDKSGLPSDRFSAERTGGSVSTLTIQRTQQEDSAVYLCASSPIAPATNEKLFFGSGTQLSVL.

This clonotype ranks as medium-sized. The chain is built from TRBV30 and TRBJ2-1, with D possibly matching TRBD2 (6 bases). V lost 3 bases and J 3 bases, leaving 18 bases between the germline ends. The CDR3 extends over 16 amino acids. CDR1 and CDR2 (germline): GTSNPN, SVGIG (reference sequence). In DNA form, the CDR3 reads TGTGCCTGGAGGACCCCCGGGGGAAAATTCTACAATGAGCAGTTCTTC. It is translated as CAWRTPGGKFYNEQFF.

The sample holds many counts of this clonotype. This chain uses TRBV7-9 with TRBJ2-1, with 10 bases fitting TRBD1. The CDR3 is made up of 14 amino acids. Germline V lookup: CDR1 SEHNR, CDR2 FQNEAQ (reference sequence). V lost 5 bases and J lost 8; bases outside the gene matches: 6. CDR3 region: CASSRQGAYDEQFF. Written as DNA, the CDR3 is TGTGCCAGCAGCAGACAGGGGGCATACGATGAGCAGTTCTTC.